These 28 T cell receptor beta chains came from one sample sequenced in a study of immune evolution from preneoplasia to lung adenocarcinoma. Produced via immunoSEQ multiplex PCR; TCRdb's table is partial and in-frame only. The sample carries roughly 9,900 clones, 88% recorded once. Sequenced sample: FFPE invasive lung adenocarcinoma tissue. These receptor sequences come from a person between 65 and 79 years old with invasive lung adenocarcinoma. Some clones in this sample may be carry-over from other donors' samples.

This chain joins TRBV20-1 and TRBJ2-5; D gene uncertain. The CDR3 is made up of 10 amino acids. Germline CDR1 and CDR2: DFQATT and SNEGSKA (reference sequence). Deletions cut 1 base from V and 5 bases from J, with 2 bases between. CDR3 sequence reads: CSARGETQYF. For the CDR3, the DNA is TGCAGTGCTAGAGGGGAGACCCAGTACTTC.

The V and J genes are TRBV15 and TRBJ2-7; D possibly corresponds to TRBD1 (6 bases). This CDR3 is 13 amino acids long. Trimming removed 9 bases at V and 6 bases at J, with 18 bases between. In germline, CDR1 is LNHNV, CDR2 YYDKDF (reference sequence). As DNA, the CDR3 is TGTGCCACTGGTCAAGGGGGTATGGGCGAGCAGTACTTC. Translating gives CATGQGGMGEQYF.

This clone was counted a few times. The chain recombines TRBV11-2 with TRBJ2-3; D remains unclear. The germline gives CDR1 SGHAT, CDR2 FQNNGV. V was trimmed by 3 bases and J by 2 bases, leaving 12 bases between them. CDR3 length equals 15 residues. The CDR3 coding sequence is TGTGCCAGCAGCTTCTTGGTCAGGAACACAGATACGCAGTATTTT. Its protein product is CASSFLVRNTDTQYF.

CDR3 loop: CASSVSDRAYEQYF. Written as DNA, the CDR3 is TGTGCCAGCAGCGTGAGTGACAGGGCCTACGAGCAGTACTTC. This sequence joins TRBV9 and TRBJ2-7; 7 bases align to TRBD1. The germline CDR1 and CDR2 sequences are SGDLS and YYNGEE. The CDR3 contains 14 residues. Germline trimming cut 2 bases from V and 2 bases from J; bases unmatched to any gene: 4.

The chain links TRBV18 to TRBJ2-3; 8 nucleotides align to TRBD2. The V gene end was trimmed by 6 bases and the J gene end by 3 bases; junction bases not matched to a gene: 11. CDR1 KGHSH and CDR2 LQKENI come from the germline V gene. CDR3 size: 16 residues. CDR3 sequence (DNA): TGTGCCAGCTCCTCCGCCCCGGGAGGGCTTACAGATACGCAGTATTTT. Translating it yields CASSSAPGGLTDTQYF.

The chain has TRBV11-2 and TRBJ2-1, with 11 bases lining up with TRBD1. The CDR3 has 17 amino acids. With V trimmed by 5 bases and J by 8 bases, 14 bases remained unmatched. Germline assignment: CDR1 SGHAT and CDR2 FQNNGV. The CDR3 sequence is CASSISSGTGGRDEQFF. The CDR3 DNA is TGTGCCAGCAGCATCTCCTCCGGGACAGGGGGACGCGATGAGCAGTTCTTC. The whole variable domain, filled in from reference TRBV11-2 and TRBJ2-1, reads EAGVAQSPRYKIIEKRQSVAFWCNPISGHATLYWYQQILGQGPKLLIQFQNNGVVDDSQLPKDRFSAERLKGVDSTLKIQPAKLEDSAVYLCASSISSGTGGRDEQFFGPGTRLTVL.

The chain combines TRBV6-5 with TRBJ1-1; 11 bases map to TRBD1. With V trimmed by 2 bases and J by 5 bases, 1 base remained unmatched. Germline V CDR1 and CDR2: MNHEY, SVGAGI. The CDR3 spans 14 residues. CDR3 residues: CASSYGTGGTEAFF. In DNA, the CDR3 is TGTGCCAGCAGTTACGGGACAGGGGGGACTGAAGCTTTCTTT.

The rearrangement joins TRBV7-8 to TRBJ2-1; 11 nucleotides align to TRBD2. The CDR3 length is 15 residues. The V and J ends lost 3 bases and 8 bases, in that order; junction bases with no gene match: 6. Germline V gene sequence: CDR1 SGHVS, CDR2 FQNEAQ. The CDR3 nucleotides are TGTGCCAGCAGCTTCGGGCAACTAGCGGGAGATGAGCAGTTCTTC. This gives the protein CASSFGQLAGDEQFF.

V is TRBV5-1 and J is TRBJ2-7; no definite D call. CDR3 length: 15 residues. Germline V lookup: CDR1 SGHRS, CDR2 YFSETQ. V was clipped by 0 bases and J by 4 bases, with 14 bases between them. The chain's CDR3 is CASSLGGADQYEQYF. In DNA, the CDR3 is TGCGCCAGCAGCTTGGGAGGTGCCGACCAATACGAGCAGTACTTC.

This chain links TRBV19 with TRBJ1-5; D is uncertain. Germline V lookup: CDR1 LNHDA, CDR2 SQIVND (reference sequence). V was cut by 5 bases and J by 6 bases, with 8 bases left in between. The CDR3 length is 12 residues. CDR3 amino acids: CASSAPFQPQHF. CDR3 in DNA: TGTGCCAGTAGTGCACCATTTCAGCCCCAGCATTTT.

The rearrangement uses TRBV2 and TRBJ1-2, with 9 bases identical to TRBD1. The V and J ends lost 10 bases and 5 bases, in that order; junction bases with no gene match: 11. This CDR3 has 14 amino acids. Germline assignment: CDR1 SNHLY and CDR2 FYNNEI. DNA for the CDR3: TGTGCCACCTCCCAAGGGACAGGGTCGTATGGCTACACCTTC. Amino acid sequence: CATSQGTGSYGYTF.

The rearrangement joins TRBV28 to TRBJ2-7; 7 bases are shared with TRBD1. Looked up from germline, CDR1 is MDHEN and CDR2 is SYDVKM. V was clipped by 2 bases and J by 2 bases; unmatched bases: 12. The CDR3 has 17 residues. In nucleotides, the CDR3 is TGTGCCAGCAGTTTACTAATCGGGACAGCTGGGCCCTACGAGCAGTACTTC. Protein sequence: CASSLLIGTAGPYEQYF. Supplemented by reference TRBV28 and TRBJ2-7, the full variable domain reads DVKVTQSSRYLVKRTGEKVFLECVQDMDHENMFWYRQDPGLGLRLIYFSYDVKMKEKGDIPEGYSVSREKKERFSLILESASTNQTSMYLCASSLLIGTAGPYEQYFGPGTRLTVT.

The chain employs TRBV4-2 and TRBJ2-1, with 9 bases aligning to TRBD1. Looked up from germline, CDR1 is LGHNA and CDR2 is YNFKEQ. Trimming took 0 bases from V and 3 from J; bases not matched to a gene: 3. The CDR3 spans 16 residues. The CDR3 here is CASSQDSDRGYNEQFF. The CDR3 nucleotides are TGTGCCAGCAGCCAAGATTCGGACAGGGGCTACAATGAGCAGTTCTTC.

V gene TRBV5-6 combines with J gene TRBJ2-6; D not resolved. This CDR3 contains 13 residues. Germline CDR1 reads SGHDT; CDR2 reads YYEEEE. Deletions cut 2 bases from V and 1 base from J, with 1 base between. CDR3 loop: CASSFSGANVLTF. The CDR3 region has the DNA TGTGCCAGCAGCTTTTCTGGGGCCAACGTCCTGACTTTC.

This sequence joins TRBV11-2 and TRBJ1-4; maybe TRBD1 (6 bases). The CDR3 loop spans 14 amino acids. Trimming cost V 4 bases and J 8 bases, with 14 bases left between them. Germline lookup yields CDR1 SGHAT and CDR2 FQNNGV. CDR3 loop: CASSSTGRGEKLFF. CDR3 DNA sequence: TGTGCCAGCAGCTCAACAGGGCGGGGGGAAAAACTGTTTTTT.

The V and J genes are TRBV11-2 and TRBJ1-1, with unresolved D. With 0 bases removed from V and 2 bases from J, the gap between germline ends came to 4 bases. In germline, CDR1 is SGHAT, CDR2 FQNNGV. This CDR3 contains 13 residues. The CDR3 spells CASSLEPNTEAFF. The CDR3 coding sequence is TGTGCCAGCAGCTTAGAGCCAAACACTGAAGCTTTCTTT.

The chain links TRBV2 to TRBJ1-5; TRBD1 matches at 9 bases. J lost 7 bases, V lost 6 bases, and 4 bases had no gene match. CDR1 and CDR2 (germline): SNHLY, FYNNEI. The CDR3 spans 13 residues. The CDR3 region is CASSGTGRQPQHF. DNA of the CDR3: TGTGCCAGCAGCGGGACAGGGAGGCAGCCCCAGCATTTT.

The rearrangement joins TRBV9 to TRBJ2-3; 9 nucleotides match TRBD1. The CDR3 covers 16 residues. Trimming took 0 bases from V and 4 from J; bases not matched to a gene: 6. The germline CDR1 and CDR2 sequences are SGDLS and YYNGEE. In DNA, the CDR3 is TGTGCCAGCAGCGTAGGCCGGGACAGGGTATCAGATACGCAGTATTTT. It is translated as CASSVGRDRVSDTQYF.

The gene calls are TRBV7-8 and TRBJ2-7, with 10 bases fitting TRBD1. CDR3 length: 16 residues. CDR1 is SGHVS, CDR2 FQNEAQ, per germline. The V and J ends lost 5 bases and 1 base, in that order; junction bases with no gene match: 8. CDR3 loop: CASSHGPGQGSYEQYF. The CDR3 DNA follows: TGTGCCAGCAGCCACGGTCCGGGACAGGGGTCCTACGAGCAGTACTTC. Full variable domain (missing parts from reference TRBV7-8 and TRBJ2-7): GAGVSQSPRYKVAKRGQDVALRCDPISGHVSLFWYQQALGQGPEFLTYFQNEAQLDKSGLPSDRFFAERPEGSVSTLKIQRTQQEDSAVYLCASSHGPGQGSYEQYFGPGTRLTVT.

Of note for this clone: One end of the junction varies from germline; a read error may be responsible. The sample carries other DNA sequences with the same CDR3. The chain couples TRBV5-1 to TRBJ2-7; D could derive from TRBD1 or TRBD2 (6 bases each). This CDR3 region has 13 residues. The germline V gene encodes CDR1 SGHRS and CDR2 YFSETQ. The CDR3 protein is CASSWTAGYEQYF. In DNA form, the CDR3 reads TGCGCCAGCAGCTGGACAGCGGGCTACGAGCAGTATTTC.

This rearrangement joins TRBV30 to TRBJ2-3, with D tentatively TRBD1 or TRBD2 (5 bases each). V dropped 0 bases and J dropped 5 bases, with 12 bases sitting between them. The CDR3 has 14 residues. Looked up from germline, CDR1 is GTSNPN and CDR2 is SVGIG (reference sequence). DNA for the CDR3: TGTGCCTGGAGTGTAACGGGGCGGCGAGATACGCAGTATTTT. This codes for CAWSVTGRRDTQYF.

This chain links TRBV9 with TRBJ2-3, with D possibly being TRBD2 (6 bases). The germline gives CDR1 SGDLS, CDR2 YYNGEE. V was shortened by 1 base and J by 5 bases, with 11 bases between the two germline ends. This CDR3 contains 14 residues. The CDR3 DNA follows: TGTGCCAGCAGCGTAAGTCCGGGGGAAGATACGCAGTATTTT. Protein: CASSVSPGEDTQYF. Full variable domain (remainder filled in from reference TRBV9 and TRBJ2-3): DSGVTQTPKHLITATGQRVTLRCSPRSGDLSVYWYQQSLDQGLQFLIQYYNGEERAKGNILERFSAQQFPDLHSELNLSSLELGDSALYFCASSVSPGEDTQYFGPGTRLTVL.

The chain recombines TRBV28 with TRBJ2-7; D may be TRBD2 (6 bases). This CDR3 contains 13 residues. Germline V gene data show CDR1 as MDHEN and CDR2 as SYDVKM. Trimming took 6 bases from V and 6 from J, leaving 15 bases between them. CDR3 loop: CASRRGPRSEQYF. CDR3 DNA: TGTGCCAGCAGGCGGGGACCCCGGAGCGAGCAGTACTTC.

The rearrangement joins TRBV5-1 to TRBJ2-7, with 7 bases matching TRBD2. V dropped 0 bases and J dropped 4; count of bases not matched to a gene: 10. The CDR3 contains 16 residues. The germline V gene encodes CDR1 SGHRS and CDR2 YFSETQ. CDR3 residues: CASSLVEGTKYYEQYF. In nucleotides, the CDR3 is TGCGCCAGCAGCTTGGTCGAGGGGACTAAGTATTACGAGCAGTACTTC.

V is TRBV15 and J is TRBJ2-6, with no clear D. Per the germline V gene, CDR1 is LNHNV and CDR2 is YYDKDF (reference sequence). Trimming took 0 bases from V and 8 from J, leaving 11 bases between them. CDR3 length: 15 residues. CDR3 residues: CATSREGQGSNVLTF. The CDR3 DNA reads TGTGCCACCAGCAGAGAAGGTCAAGGGTCCAACGTCCTGACTTTC.

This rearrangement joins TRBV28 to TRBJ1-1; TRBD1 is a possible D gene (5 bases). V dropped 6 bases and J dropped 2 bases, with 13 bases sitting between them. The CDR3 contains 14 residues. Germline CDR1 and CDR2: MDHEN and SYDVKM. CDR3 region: CASRMTGVNTEAFF. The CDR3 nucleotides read TGTGCCAGCAGGATGACGGGGGTTAACACTGAAGCTTTCTTT.

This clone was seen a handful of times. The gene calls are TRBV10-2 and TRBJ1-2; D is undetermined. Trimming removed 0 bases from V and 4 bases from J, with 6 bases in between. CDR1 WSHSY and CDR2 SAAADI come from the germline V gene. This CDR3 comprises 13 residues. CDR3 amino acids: CASSESKGYGYTF. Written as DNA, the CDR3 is TGCGCCAGCAGTGAGTCGAAGGGCTATGGCTACACCTTC.

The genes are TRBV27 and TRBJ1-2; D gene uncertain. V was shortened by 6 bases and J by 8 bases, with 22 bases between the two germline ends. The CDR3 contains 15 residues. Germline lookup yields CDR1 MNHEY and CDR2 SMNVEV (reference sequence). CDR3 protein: CASRLAWAAPEGYTF. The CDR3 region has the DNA TGTGCCAGCAGGCTTGCCTGGGCAGCCCCGGAAGGCTACACCTTC.